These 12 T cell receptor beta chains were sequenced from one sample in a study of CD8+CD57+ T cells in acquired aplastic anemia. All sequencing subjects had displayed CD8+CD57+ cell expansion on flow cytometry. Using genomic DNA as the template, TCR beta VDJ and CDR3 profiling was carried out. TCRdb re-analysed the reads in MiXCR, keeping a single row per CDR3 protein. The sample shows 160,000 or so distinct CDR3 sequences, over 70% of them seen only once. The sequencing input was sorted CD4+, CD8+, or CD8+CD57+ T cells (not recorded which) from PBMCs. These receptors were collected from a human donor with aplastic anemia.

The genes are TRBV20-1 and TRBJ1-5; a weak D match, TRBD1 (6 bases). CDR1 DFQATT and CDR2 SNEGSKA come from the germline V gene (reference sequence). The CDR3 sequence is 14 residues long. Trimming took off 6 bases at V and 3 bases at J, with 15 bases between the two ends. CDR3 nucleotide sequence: TGCAGTGCACGTATGGGACAACACAATCAGCCCCAGCATTTT. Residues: CSARMGQHNQPQHF.

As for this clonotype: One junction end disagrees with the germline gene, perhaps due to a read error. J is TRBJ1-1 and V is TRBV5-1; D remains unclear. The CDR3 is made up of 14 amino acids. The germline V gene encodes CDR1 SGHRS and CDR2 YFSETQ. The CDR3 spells CASTLEGVTVEAFF. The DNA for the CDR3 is TGCGCCAGCACCTTGGAGGGAGTAACAGTAGAAGCTTTCTTT.

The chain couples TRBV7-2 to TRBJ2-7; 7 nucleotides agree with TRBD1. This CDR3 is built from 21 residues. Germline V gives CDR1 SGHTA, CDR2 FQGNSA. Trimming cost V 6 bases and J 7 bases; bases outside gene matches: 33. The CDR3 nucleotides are TGTGCCAGCAGACATATAAACCATCAAGGAAAGGGACAGACGGGTTTTGGGGAGCAGTACTTC. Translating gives CASRHINHQGKGQTGFGEQYF. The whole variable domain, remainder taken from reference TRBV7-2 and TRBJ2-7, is GAGVSQSPSNKVTEKGKDVELRCDPISGHTALYWYRQSLGQGLEFLIYFQGNSAPDKSGLPSDRFSAERTGGSVSTLTIQRTQQEDSAVYLCASRHINHQGKGQTGFGEQYFGPGTRLTVT.

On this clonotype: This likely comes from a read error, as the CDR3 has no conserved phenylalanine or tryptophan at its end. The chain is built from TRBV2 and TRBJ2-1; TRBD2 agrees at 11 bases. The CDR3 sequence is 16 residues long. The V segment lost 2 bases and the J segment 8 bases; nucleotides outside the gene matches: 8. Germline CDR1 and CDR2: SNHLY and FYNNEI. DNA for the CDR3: TGTGCCAGCAGTGAAAGGGTAGCGGGGGGGCTGGATGAGCAGTTCCTC. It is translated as CASSERVAGGLDEQFL.

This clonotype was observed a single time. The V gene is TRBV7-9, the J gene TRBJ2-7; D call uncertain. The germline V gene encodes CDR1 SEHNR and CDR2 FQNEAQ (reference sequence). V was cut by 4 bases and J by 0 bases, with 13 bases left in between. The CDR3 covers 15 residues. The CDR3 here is CASSSAPGYSYEQYF. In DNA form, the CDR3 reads TGTGCCAGCAGCTCGGCTCCGGGCTACTCCTACGAGCAGTACTTC.

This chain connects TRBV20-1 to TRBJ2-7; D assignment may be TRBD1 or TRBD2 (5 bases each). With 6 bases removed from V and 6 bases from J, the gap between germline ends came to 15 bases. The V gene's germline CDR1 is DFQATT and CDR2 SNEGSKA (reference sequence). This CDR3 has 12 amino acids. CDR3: CSAPGSEVEQYF. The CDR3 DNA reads TGCAGTGCCCCAGGGTCGGAGGTCGAGCAGTACTTC.

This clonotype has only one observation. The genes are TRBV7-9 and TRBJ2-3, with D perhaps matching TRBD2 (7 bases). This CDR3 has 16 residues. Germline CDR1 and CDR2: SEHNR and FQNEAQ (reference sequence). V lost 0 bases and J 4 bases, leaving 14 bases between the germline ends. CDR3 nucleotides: TGTGCCAGCAGCTTAGCCTCGCGGGGGCGTGCAGATACGCAGTATTTT. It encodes CASSLASRGRADTQYF.

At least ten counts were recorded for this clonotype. The CDR3 coding sequence is TGTGCCAGCAGTTCTGGGACAGGGACAGATACGCAGTATTTT. Its translation: CASSSGTGTDTQYF. The genes are TRBV6-5 and TRBJ2-3; TRBD1 matches at 9 bases. J lost 3 bases, V lost 4 bases, and 2 bases had no gene match. Germline V CDR1 and CDR2: MNHEY, SVGAGI. The CDR3 extends over 14 amino acids.

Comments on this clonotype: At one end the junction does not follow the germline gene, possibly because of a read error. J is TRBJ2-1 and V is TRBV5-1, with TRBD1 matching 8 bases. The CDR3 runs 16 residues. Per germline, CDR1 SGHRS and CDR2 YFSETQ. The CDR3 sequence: CASSLFSGQGYNEQFF. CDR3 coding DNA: TGTGCCAGCAGCTTATTCTCTGGACAGGGCTACAATGAGCAGTTCTTC. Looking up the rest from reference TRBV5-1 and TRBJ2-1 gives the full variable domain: KAGVTQTPRYLIKTRGQQVTLSCSPISGHRSVSWYQQTPGQGLQFLFEYFSETQRNKGNFPGRFSGRQFSNSRSEMNVSTLELGDSALYLCASSLFSGQGYNEQFFGPGTRLTVL.

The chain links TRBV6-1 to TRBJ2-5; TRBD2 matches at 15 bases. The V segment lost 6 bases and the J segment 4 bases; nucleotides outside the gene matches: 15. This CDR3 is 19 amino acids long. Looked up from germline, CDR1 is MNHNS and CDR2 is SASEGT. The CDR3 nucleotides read TGTGCCAGCAGAGCCCCCCTGGGACTAGCGGGGGGTAACGTAGAGACCCAGTACTTC. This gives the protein CASRAPLGLAGGNVETQYF.

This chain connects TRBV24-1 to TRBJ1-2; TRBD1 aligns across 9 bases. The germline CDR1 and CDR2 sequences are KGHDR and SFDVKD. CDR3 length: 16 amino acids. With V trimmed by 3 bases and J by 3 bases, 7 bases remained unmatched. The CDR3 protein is CATSDPNDRGYYGYTF. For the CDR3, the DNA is TGTGCCACCAGTGATCCTAACGACAGGGGGTACTATGGCTACACCTTC.

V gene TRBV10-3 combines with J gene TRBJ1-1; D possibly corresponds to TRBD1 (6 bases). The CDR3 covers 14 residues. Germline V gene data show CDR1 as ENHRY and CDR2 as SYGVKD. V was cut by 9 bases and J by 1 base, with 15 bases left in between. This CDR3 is CAMKTGSQNTEAFF. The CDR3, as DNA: TGTGCCATGAAGACAGGCAGCCAGAACACTGAAGCTTTCTTT.